This TCR beta chain appears in the sequencing data of a study of PD-L1 blockade in urothelial cancer. Study-wide background: Male sex and bladder-origin urothelial cancer characterized about 85% of the 29 patients. Study-wide findings and caveats: Durable-benefit patients had greater expansion of tumor-associated blood clones at 3 weeks.

Regarding this clone: Its target is unknown.

Trimming took off 4 bases at V and 7 bases at J, with 24 bases between the two ends. CDR3 length: 17 amino acids. Germline V gene data show CDR1 as SGHDN and CDR2 as FVKESK. Here immunoSEQ multiplex PCR was the method, and the copy in TCRdb shows in-frame clones only, minus some. The table shows some 75,000 clones, with 75% to 95% occurring only once. Stated time point: peripheral blood 6 weeks after treatment start. The source is an elderly woman with urothelial cancer. The chain couples TRBV14 to TRBJ2-3; TRBD1 might be the D (8 bases). The sequencing here drew on PBMCs, taken around atezolizumab (anti-PD-L1) treatment. CDR3 in amino acids: CASSLRTGSSGTHTQYF. As DNA, the CDR3 is TGTGCCAGCAGCCTCCGGACAGGGTCTAGCGGTACACATACGCAGTATTTT.